The next 15 T cell receptor beta chains were all read from a single sample in a study of blood T cell repertoires in COVID-19. The protocol was immunoSEQ multiplex PCR, while the TCRdb copy is restricted to in-frame clones and leaves out a portion. This sample yields around 200,000 clones, of which 86% are seen a single time; approximately 11% belongs to the top ten. The sample taken for sequencing was peripheral blood. The receptor source for this set is a woman between 55 and 75 years old with COVID-19, enrolled during active disease.

DNA of the CDR3: TGTGCCAGCAGCGACAGGGGGCAGCGCAATCAGCCCCAGCATTTT. Its translation is CASSDRGQRNQPQHF. The rearrangement joins TRBV9 to TRBJ1-5, with TRBD1 matching 9 bases. The CDR3 has 15 amino acids. Germline CDR1 and CDR2: SGDLS and YYNGEE. With 3 bases clipped from V and 2 bases from J, the junction kept 3 bases outside the gene matches.

The rearrangement joins TRBV28 to TRBJ2-7; no definite D call. Germline V lookup: CDR1 MDHEN, CDR2 SYDVKM. The CDR3 length is 13 residues. With 6 bases removed from V and 4 bases from J, the gap between germline ends came to 13 bases. This CDR3 is CASSPTSGYEQYF. CDR3 bases: TGTGCCAGCAGCCCCACGTCCGGGTACGAGCAGTACTTC.

V gene TRBV28 combines with J gene TRBJ1-2; 11 bases match TRBD1. Unmatched junction bases numbered 3, after V lost 3 bases and J lost 3 bases. From germline, CDR1 is MDHEN and CDR2 SYDVKM. The CDR3 runs to 15 residues. CDR3 nucleotide sequence: TGTGCCAGCAGTTTCGGGGGACAGGGGGACTATGGCTACACCTTC. Translated, it gives CASSFGGQGDYGYTF.

V usage is TRBV9 and J usage is TRBJ2-1, with 8 bases lining up with TRBD2. The CDR3 runs to 14 residues. Trimming took 0 bases from V and 7 from J; bases not matched to a gene: 3. The germline CDR1 and CDR2 sequences are SGDLS and YYNGEE. Written as DNA, the CDR3 is TGTGCCAGCAGCGTAGTGAGCGGGAGTAATGAGCAGTTCTTC. It translates to CASSVVSGSNEQFF.

The chain is built from TRBV7-9 and TRBJ2-1, with D hard to call. V lost 1 base and J 9 bases, leaving 13 bases between the germline ends. Looked up from germline, CDR1 is SEHNR and CDR2 is FQNEAQ (reference sequence). CDR3 length equals 14 residues. The CDR3 spells CASSLGTSVGEQFF. CDR3 bases: TGTGCCAGCAGCTTAGGAACGAGCGTAGGTGAGCAGTTCTTC. The variable domain in full, completed from reference TRBV7-9 and TRBJ2-1, reads DTGVSQNPRHKITKRGQNVTFRCDPISEHNRLYWYRQTLGQGPEFLTYFQNEAQLEKSRLLSDRFSAERPKGSFSTLEIQRTEQGDSAMYLCASSLGTSVGEQFFGPGTRLTVL.

The chain couples TRBV7-2 to TRBJ2-5; D not resolved. Germline values: CDR1 SGHTA, CDR2 FQGNSA. The ends were cut back, 5 bases at V and 5 bases at J, with 9 bases in the middle. The CDR3 extends over 12 amino acids. Here the CDR3 DNA reads TGTGCCAGCAGCCCCCTTGTGGAGACCCAGTACTTC. Translated, it gives CASSPLVETQYF.

V is TRBV27 and J is TRBJ1-1, with TRBD1 identical over 8 bases. Losses at the gene ends were 4 bases for V and 3 bases for J; bases not matched to a gene: 7. This CDR3 spans 15 amino acids. Germline V CDR1 and CDR2: MNHEY, SMNVEV (reference sequence). Here the CDR3 reads CASSSSGQADTEAFF. In nucleotides, the CDR3 is TGTGCCAGCAGTTCGTCGGGACAGGCAGACACTGAAGCTTTCTTT.

This chain joins TRBV18 and TRBJ2-1; 10 nucleotides line up with TRBD1. With 3 bases clipped from V and 8 bases from J, the junction kept 7 bases outside the gene matches. The germline V gene has CDR1 KGHSH and CDR2 LQKENI. CDR3 length equals 15 residues. In DNA form, the CDR3 reads TGTGCCAGCTCACCGGGGGACAGGGGATACGATGAGCAGTTCTTC. It is translated as CASSPGDRGYDEQFF. The complete variable domain, with remaining parts taken from reference TRBV18 and TRBJ2-1, reads NAGVMQNPRHLVRRRGQEARLRCSPMKGHSHVYWYRQLPEEGLKFMVYLQKENIIDESGMPKERFSAEFPKEGPSILRIQQVVRGDSAAYFCASSPGDRGYDEQFFGPGTRLTVL.

This clone was detected only once. V is TRBV9 and J is TRBJ1-1; no clear D. The germline V and J ends were trimmed by 2 bases and 4 bases, with 12 bases remaining between them. The CDR3 length is 14 residues. The germline V gene has CDR1 SGDLS and CDR2 YYNGEE. The CDR3 loop reads CASSVGLSGTEAFF. CDR3 nucleotide sequence: TGTGCCAGCAGCGTCGGGCTTAGCGGCACTGAAGCTTTCTTT.

In the case of this clone: Other nucleotide sequences from this sample produce the same CDR3. The CDR3 reads CASSSTGGTEAFF. The CDR3 DNA sequence: TGCGCCAGCAGTTCGACAGGGGGCACTGAAGCTTTCTTT. The chain uses TRBV5-1 and TRBJ1-1; 9 nucleotides align to TRBD1. V shed 5 bases and J 4 bases; nucleotides not matched to a gene: 3. CDR1 is SGHRS, CDR2 YFSETQ, per germline. CDR3 size: 13 residues.

The V gene is TRBV9, the J gene TRBJ2-2; no definite D call. Trimming took off 6 bases at V and 6 bases at J, with 21 bases between the two ends. This CDR3 region has 16 residues. Germline V lookup: CDR1 SGDLS, CDR2 YYNGEE. The CDR3 nucleotides are TGTGCCAGCACCCAAATCGACTCTCCGCAGCCCGGGGAGCTGTTTTTT. This codes for CASTQIDSPQPGELFF.

CDR3 loop: CASSLTGGGYEQYF. In DNA, the CDR3 is TGTGCCAGCAGCTTAACAGGGGGCGGGTACGAGCAGTACTTC. The J gene is TRBJ2-7, the V gene TRBV7-2, with 9 bases lining up with TRBD1. CDR1 is SGHTA and CDR2 is FQGNSA in the germline V gene. The CDR3 has 14 residues. V gave up 2 bases and J gave up 4 bases; unmatched junction bases: 3.

The CDR3 DNA reads as TGTGCCAGCAGTTTGTCGGACTCAAGAGAGACCCAGTACTTC. This gives the protein CASSLSDSRETQYF. The chain couples TRBV28 to TRBJ2-5; weak D call: TRBD2 (5 bases). CDR3 length equals 14 residues. V was shortened by 3 bases and J by 4 bases, with 12 bases between the two germline ends. Germline CDR1 reads MDHEN; CDR2 reads SYDVKM.

V and J are TRBV7-2 and TRBJ2-7, with D perhaps matching TRBD1 (5 bases). In germline, CDR1 is SGHTA, CDR2 FQGNSA. Trimming shortened V by 2 bases and J by 2 bases, and 10 bases separated the two germline ends. CDR3 length: 14 residues. The CDR3 coding sequence is TGTGCCAGCAGCTTATCTCCAGGGACCTACGAGCAGTACTTC. This codes for CASSLSPGTYEQYF.

V and J are TRBV25-1 and TRBJ2-7, with 8 bases lining up with TRBD2. This CDR3 region has 16 residues. Germline V lookup: CDR1 MGHDK, CDR2 SYGVNS. The V and J ends lost 1 base and 2 bases, in that order; junction bases with no gene match: 7. CDR3 region: CASSESGGRRTYEQYF. As DNA, the CDR3 is TGTGCCAGCAGTGAATCGGGAGGGAGGCGGACCTACGAGCAGTACTTC.